This is a list of T cell receptor beta chains from one sample in a study of blood T cell repertoires in COVID-19. Profiling relied on immunoSEQ multiplex PCR, and the TCRdb table lists in-frame clones only, not all of them. The sample holds some 50,000 clones, around 79% seen once. The sequenced material came from peripheral blood. The receptor source for this set is a human donor in a cohort sampled during active COVID-19. Each CDR3 is given with its conserved first and last residue. The D gene is left open where the match is weak. Clone size appears in some rows only: once, few, many, or a class for an expanded clone.

length: 16
size: NA
V: TRBV3-1/TRBV3-2
J: TRBJ1-4
D: NA
CDR3: CASSLFRDTSNEKLFF
DNA: TGTGCCAGCAGTCTTTTCCGGGACACCAGTAATGAAAAACTGTTTTTT

length: 15
size: NA
V: TRBV6-5
J: TRBJ1-1
D: TRBD1
CDR3: CASNKSGTGGGEAFF
DNA: TGTGCCAGCAACAAATCCGGGACAGGGGGAGGTGAAGCTTTCTTT

length: 15
size: few
V: TRBV27
J: TRBJ2-3
D: NA
CDR3: CASSLSQGHGDTQYF
DNA: TGTGCCAGCAGTTTATCCCAGGGGCATGGAGATACGCAGTATTTT

length: 13
size: NA
V: TRBV29-1
J: TRBJ1-1
D: NA
CDR3: CSVVGQMNTEAFF
DNA: TGCAGCGTAGTTGGACAGATGAACACTGAAGCTTTCTTT

length: 13
size: few
V: TRBV28
J: TRBJ2-7
D: NA
CDR3: CASSLNGRNKQYF
DNA: TGTGCCAGCAGTTTAAACGGGAGAAACAAGCAGTACTTC

length: 13
size: NA
V: TRBV7-9
J: TRBJ1-1
D: NA
CDR3: CASSLVAGGEAFF
DNA: TGTGCCAGCAGCTTAGTGGCGGGCGGTGAAGCTTTCTTT

length: 14
size: once
V: TRBV3-1/TRBV3-2
J: TRBJ2-7
D: NA
CDR3: CASSVAGHSYEQYF
DNA: TGTGCCAGCAGCGTCGCGGGTCACTCCTACGAGCAGTACTTC

length: 13
size: NA
V: TRBV29-1
J: TRBJ2-7
D: TRBD1
CDR3: CSVEDGDSYEQYF
DNA: TGCAGCGTTGAAGACGGGGACAGCTACGAGCAGTACTTC

length: 14
size: NA
V: TRBV5-4
J: TRBJ1-2
D: TRBD1
CDR3: CASSLQGARYGYTF
DNA: TGTGCCAGCAGCTTACAGGGGGCGCGCTATGGCTACACCTTC

length: 16
size: NA
V: TRBV11-2
J: TRBJ2-5
D: TRBD2
CDR3: CASSSQGGLAGETQYF
DNA: TGTGCCAGCAGTTCCCAGGGGGGACTAGCAGGGGAGACCCAGTACTTC